A selection of T cell receptor beta chains follows, all from one sample in a study of blood T cells in healthy people across ages. TCRdb used MiXCR to reprocess the 5' RACE reads, holding one entry per CDR3 protein. The repertoire consists of about 840,000 distinct CDR3 sequences, with 25% to 30% occurring once and the leading ten covering about a tenth. This sample also appeared in a second study, on T cells of mothers and their children.

The sample taken for sequencing was blood. Receptors were obtained from a woman aged 40 to 50 in good health. CDR3s include the opening cysteine and the closing phenylalanine or tryptophan. Each record gives: J gene, V gene, CDR3 protein.

TRBJ1-4,TRBV5-1,CASRFGTSNEKLFF
TRBJ2-1,TRBV5-1,CASTPGNAYNEQFF
TRBJ1-2,TRBV28,CASRDRGQGYTF
TRBJ1-2,TRBV12-3/TRBV12-4,CASSPTPGQAVYGYTF
TRBJ1-2,TRBV29-1,CSVTTDLFYGYTF
TRBJ1-2,TRBV10-3,CAISAPGQGVGYTF
TRBJ2-7,TRBV5-1,CASSLRLAGTYEQYF
TRBJ1-5,TRBV7-2,CASSLGGGGHQPQHF
TRBJ2-3,TRBV4-3,CASSQEEASGGAATQYF
TRBJ2-5,TRBV5-1,CASSLDGLGYQETQYF
TRBJ2-5,TRBV4-3,CASSPSGEFQETQYF
TRBJ2-4,TRBV19,CASSIGRGKNIQYF
TRBJ2-5,TRBV9,CVSSVEQQETQYF
TRBJ1-2,TRBV10-3,CAISFQDRTYGYTF
TRBJ1-5,TRBV28,CASSFWGASGNQPQHF
TRBJ1-6,TRBV3-1,CASSQATGSRTPLHF
TRBJ2-3,TRBV7-2,CASSPEGGLPGKQYF
TRBJ2-5,TRBV28,CASSLPSGGPDQETQYF
TRBJ2-7,TRBV12-3/TRBV12-4,CASSLGRGNIPYEQYF
TRBJ1-2,TRBV3-1,CASSLAGLPYGYTF
TRBJ1-5,TRBV24-1,CATGQGANQPQHF
TRBJ1-2,TRBV20-1,CSARIPGNYGYTF
TRBJ2-3,TRBV5-1,CASRVQGVADTQYF
TRBJ2-7,TRBV28,CASSFPGTASYEQYF
TRBJ1-2,TRBV2,CASMLRTAIGYTF
TRBJ2-5,TRBV25-1,CASSAPRLYQETQYF
TRBJ1-2,TRBV4-3,CASRKSSSLERGYTF
TRBJ1-2,TRBV20-1,CSTIRDRALYGYTF
TRBJ1-1,TRBV2,CAGRLGTEAFF
TRBJ2-5,TRBV25-1,CASSEYQALQRETQYF
TRBJ2-7,TRBV7-2,CASSSQGGTSIYEQYF
TRBJ2-5,TRBV2,CASKGGGDPETQYF
TRBJ2-3,TRBV6-4,CASSEGSAVADAQYF
TRBJ1-1,TRBV20-1,CSAGPRVTLNTEAFF
TRBJ2-1,TRBV7-9,CASSSRRQDNEQFF
TRBJ2-1,TRBV28,CASSWTVGEQFF
TRBJ1-5,TRBV5-6,CASSSLRQGPAGPQHF
TRBJ1-2,TRBV20-1,CSARALGRSDFYGYTF
TRBJ2-1,TRBV7-2,CASSLVVEPYNEQFF
TRBJ1-4,TRBV5-4,CASSPSTGNEKLFF
TRBJ1-1,TRBV20-1,CSAYHDRARSVNTEAYF
TRBJ1-4,TRBV12-3/TRBV12-4,CASSRQLRNEKLFF
TRBJ2-3,TRBV28,CASSLQAGGPDTQYF
TRBJ1-2,TRBV28,CASSLYSQTESNYGYTF
TRBJ2-1,TRBV28,CASSSFEQFF
TRBJ2-1,TRBV11-2,CASSLDRRGGYEQFF